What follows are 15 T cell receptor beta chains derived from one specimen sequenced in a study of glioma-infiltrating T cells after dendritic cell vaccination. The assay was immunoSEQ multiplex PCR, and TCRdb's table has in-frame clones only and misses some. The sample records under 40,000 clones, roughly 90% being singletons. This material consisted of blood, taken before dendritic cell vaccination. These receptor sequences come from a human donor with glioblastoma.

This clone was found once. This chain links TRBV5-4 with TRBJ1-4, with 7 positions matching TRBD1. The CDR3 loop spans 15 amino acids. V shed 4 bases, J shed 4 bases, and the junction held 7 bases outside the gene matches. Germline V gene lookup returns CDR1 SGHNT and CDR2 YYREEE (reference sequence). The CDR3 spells CASSAGQTNNEKLFF. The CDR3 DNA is TGTGCCAGCAGCGCGGGACAGACTAATAATGAAAAACTGTTTTTT.

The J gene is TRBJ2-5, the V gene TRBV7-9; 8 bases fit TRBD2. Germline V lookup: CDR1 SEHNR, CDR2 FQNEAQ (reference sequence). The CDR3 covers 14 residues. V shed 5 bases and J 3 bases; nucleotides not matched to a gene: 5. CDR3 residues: CASSRRGGEETQYF. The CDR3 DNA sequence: TGTGCCAGCAGCCGACGGGGGGGGGAAGAGACCCAGTACTTC.

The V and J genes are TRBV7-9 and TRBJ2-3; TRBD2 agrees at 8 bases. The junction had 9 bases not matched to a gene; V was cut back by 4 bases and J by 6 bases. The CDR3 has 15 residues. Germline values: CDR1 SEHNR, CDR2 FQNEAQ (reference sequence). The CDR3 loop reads CASSSIAGLSDTQYF. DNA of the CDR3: TGTGCCAGCAGCTCTATAGCGGGACTCTCTGATACGCAGTATTTT.

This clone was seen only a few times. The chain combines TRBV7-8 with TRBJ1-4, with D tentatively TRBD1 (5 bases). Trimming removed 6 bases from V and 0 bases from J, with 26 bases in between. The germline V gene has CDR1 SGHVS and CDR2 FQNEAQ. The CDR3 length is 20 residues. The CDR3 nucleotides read TGTGCCAGCAGTCCGGCGGGGGGTGGTAGGGAGCCTTCAACTAATGAAAAACTGTTTTTT. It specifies CASSPAGGGREPSTNEKLFF.

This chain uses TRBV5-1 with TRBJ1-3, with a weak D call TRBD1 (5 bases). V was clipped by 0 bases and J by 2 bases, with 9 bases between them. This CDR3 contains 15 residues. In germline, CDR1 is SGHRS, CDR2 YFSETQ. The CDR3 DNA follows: TGCGCCAGCAGCTTGGGGTCGGGGGCTGGAAACACCATATATTTT. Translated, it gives CASSLGSGAGNTIYF.

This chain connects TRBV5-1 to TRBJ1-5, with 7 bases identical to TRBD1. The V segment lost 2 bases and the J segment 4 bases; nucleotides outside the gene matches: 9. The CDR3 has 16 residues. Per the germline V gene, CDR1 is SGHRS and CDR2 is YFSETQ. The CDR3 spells CASSLGWDRLNQPQHF. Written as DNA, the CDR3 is TGCGCCAGCAGCTTAGGATGGGACAGACTAAATCAGCCCCAGCATTTT.

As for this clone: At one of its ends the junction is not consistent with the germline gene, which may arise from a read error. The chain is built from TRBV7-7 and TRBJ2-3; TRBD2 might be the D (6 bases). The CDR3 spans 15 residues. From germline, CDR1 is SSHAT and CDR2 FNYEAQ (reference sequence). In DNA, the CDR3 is TGTGCTAGCAGCTTAGGGCCGGGAGGCACAGATACGCAGTATTTT. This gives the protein CASSLGPGGTDTQYF.

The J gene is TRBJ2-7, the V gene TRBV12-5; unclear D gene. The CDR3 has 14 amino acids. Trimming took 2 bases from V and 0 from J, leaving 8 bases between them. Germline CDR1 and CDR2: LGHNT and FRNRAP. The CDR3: CASGLFRNSYEQYF. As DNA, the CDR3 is TGTGCTAGTGGTTTGTTCCGTAACTCCTACGAGCAGTACTTC. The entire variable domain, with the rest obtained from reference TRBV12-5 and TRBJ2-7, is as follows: DARVTQTPRHKVTEMGQEVTMRCQPILGHNTVFWYRQTMMQGLELLAYFRNRAPLDDSGMPKDRFSAEMPDATLATLKIQPSEPRDSAVYFCASGLFRNSYEQYFGPGTRLTVT.

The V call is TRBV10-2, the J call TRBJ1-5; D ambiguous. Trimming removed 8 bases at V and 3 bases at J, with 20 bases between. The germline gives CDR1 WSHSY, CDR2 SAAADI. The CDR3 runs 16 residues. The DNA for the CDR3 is TGCGCCAGCGTTCCCCCACGGTTTTTTAACAATCAGCCCCAGCATTTT. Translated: CASVPPRFFNNQPQHF.

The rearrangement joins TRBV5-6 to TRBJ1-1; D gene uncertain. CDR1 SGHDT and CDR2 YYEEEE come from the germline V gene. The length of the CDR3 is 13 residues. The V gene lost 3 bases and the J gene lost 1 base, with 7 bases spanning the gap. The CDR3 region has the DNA TGTGCCAGCAGCTACGCAGAGAACACTGAAGCTTTCTTT. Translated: CASSYAENTEAFF. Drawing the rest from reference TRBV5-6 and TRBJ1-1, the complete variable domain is DAGVTQSPTHLIKTRGQQVTLRCSPKSGHDTVSWYQQALGQGPQFIFQYYEEEERQRGNFPDRFSGHQFPNYSSELNVNALLLGDSALYLCASSYAENTEAFFGQGTRLTVV.

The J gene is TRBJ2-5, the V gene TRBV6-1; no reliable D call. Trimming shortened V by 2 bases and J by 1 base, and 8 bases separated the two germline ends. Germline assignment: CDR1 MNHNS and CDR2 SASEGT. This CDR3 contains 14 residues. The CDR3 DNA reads TGTGCCAGCAGTGAACAGTCCACCCAAGAGACCCAGTACTTC. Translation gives CASSEQSTQETQYF.

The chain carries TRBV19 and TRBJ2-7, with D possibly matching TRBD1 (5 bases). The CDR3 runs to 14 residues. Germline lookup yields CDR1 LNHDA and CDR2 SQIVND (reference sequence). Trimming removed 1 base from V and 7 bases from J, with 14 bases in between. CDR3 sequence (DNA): TGTGCCAGTAGTATAGGACAGATGTTTGGTGAGCAGTACTTC. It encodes CASSIGQMFGEQYF.

The CDR3 here is CASSLWGVAGYTF. The CDR3 DNA is TGTGCCAGCAGCTTATGGGGGGTGGCTGGCTACACCTTC. The gene calls are TRBV5-4 and TRBJ1-2; D is perhaps TRBD1 (5 bases). The V gene lost 2 bases and the J gene lost 7 bases, with 12 bases spanning the gap. Germline assignment: CDR1 SGHNT and CDR2 YYREEE (reference sequence). The CDR3 runs 13 residues.

The CDR3 region has the DNA TGTGCCAGCAGTCCGACGGGCTACGAGCAGTACTTC. Protein sequence: CASSPTGYEQYF. V gene TRBV6-6 combines with J gene TRBJ2-7; no clear D. The CDR3 consists of 12 residues. Germline V gene data show CDR1 as MNHNY and CDR2 as SVGAGI (reference sequence). V lost 5 bases and J lost 3, with 8 bases in between.

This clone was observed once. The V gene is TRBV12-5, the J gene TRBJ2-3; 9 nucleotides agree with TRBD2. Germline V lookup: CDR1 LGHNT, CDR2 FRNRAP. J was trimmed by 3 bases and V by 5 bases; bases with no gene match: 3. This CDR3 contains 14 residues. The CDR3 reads CASGPGLATDTQYF. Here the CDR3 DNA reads TGTGCTAGTGGTCCAGGACTAGCGACAGATACGCAGTATTTT.